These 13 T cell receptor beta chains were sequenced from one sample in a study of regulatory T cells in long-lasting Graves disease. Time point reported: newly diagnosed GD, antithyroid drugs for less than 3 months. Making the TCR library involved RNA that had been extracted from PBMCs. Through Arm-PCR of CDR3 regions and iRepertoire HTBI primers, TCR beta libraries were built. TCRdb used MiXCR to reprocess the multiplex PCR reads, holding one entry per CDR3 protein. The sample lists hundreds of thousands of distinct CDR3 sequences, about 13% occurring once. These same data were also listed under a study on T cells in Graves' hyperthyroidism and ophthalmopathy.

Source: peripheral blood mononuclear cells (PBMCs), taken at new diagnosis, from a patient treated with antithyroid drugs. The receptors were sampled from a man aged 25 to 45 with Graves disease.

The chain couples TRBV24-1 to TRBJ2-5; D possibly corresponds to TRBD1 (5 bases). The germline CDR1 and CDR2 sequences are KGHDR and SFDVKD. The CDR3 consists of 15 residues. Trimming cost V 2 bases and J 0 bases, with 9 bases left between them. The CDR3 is CATSDSHRYQETQYF. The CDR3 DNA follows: TGTGCCACCAGTGATTCCCACAGGTACCAAGAGACCCAGTACTTC.

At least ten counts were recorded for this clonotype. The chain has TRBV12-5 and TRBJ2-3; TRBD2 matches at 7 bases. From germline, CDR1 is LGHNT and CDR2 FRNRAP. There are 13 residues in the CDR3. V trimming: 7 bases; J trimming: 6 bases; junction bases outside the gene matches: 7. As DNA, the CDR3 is TGTGCTAGTGCCCCCGGGGAGGGGGATACGCAGTATTTT. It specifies CASAPGEGDTQYF.

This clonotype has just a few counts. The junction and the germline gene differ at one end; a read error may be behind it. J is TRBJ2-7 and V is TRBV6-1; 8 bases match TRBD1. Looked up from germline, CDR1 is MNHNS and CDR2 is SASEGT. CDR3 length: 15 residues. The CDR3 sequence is CASREDRGGTYEQYF. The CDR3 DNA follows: TGTGCCAGCAGAGAAGACAGGGGTGGTACCTACGAGCAGTACTTC.

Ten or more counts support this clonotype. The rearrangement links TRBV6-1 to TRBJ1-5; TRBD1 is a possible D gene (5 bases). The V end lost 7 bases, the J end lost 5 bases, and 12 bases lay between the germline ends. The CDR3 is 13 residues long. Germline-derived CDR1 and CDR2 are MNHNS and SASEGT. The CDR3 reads CASIERGYQPQHF. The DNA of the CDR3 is TGTGCCAGCATCGAACGGGGGTATCAGCCCCAGCATTTT.

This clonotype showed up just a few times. CDR3 amino acids: CASTRREGDEQFF. The CDR3 nucleotides read TGTGCCAGCACCCGACGGGAGGGCGATGAGCAGTTCTTC. The gene calls are TRBV5-4 and TRBJ2-1; 8 bases line up with TRBD2. The CDR3 runs to 13 residues. V gave up 6 bases and J gave up 8 bases; unmatched junction bases: 7. From germline, CDR1 is SGHNT and CDR2 YYREEE (reference sequence).

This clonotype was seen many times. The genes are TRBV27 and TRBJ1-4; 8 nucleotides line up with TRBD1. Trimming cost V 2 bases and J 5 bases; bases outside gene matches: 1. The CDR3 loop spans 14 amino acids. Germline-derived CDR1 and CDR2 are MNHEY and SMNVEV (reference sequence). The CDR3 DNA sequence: TGTGCCAGCAGTTTACAGGGGGCGAATGAAAAACTGTTTTTT. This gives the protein CASSLQGANEKLFF.

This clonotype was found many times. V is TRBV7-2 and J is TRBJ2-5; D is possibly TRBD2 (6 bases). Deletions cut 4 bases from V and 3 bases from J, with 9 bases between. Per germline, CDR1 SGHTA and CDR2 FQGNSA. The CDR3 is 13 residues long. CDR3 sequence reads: CASSSQREETQYF. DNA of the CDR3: TGTGCCAGCAGCTCCCAGCGGGAAGAGACCCAGTACTTC.

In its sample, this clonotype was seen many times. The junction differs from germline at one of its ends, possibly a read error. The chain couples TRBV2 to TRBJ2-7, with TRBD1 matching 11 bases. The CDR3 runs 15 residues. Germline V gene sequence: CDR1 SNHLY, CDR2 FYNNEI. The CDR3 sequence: CARSEEDRGHYEQYF. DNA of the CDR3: TGTGCCCGCAGTGAGGAGGACAGGGGGCACTACGAGCAGTACTTC.

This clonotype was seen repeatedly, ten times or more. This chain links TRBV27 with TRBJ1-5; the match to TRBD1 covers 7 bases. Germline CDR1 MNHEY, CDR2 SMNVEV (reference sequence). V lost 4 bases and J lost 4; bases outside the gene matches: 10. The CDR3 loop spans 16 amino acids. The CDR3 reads CASSSKGAATNQPQHF. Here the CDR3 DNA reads TGTGCCAGCAGTTCAAAGGGGGCGGCAACGAATCAGCCCCAGCATTTT.

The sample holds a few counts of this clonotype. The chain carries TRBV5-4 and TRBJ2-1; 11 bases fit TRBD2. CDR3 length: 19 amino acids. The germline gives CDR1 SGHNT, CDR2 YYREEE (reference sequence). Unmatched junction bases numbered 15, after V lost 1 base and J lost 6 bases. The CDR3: CASSLRRGAGTSGLNEQFF. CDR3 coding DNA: TGTGCCAGCAGCTTGCGAAGAGGGGCCGGGACTAGCGGACTCAATGAGCAGTTCTTC.

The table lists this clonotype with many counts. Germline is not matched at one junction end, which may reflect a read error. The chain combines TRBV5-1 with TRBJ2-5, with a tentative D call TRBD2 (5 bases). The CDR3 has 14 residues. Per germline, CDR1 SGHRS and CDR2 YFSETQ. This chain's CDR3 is CASSLTASGETQYF. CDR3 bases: TGTGCCAGCAGCCTAACAGCCTCGGGGGAGACCCAGTACTTC.

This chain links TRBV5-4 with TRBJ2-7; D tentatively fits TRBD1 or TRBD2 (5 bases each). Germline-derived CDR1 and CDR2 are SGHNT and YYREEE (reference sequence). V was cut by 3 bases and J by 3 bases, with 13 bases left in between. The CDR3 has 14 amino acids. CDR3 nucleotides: TGTGCCAGCAGCTGGGGACCCGAAGGCTACGAGCAGTACTTC. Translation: CASSWGPEGYEQYF. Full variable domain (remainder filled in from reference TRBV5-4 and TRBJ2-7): ETGVTQSPTHLIKTRGQQVTLRCSSQSGHNTVSWYQQALGQGPQFIFQYYREEENGRGNFPPRFSGLQFPNYSSELNVNALELDDSALYLCASSWGPEGYEQYFGPGTRLTVT.

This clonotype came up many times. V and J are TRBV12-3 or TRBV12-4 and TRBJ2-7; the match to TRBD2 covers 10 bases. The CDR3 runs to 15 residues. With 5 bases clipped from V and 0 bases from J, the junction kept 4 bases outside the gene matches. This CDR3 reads CASSPSGSLSYEQYF. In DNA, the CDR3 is TGTGCCAGCAGTCCTAGCGGGAGCCTCTCCTACGAGCAGTACTTC.